The 15 T cell receptor beta chains below come from one sample, sequenced in a study of T cells after yellow fever vaccination. TCRdb re-analysed the 5' RACE reads in MiXCR, keeping a single row per CDR3 protein. The sample has 610,000 or so distinct CDR3 sequences; about 12% are singletons. The sequences come from PBMCs, collected on the day of the yellow fever booster vaccination. These receptors were obtained from a man aged 25 to 40 who received the YFV17D yellow fever vaccine.

The chain couples TRBV5-4 to TRBJ2-1, with D maybe TRBD2 (6 bases). The CDR3 extends over 15 amino acids. Trimming took 2 bases from V and 4 from J, leaving 13 bases between them. Looked up from germline, CDR1 is SGHNT and CDR2 is YYREEE (reference sequence). The CDR3: CASSFELAGYNEQFF. In DNA, the CDR3 is TGTGCCAGCAGCTTCGAGCTCGCGGGGTACAATGAGCAGTTCTTC.

V gene TRBV12-3 or TRBV12-4 combines with J gene TRBJ2-1; 15 bases map to TRBD2. V dropped 6 bases and J dropped 9; count of bases not matched to a gene: 6. CDR3 length equals 15 residues. In DNA form, the CDR3 reads TGTGCCAGCAGCAGATCGGGACTAGCGGGAGGTGAGCAGTTCTTC. This codes for CASSRSGLAGGEQFF.

The chain has TRBV20-1 and TRBJ2-3; 10 bases align to TRBD2. V lost 6 bases to trimming and J lost 7 bases; unmatched junction nucleotides: 13. This CDR3 is 15 amino acids long. Germline values: CDR1 DFQATT, CDR2 SNEGSKA (reference sequence). The DNA for the CDR3 is TGCAGTGCCCACCGGGCTAGCGGGAGTACTTATACGCAGTATTTT. It translates to CSAHRASGSTYTQYF.

This clonotype was detected only a few times. CDR3 residues: CSASGTGEKTQYF. The CDR3 DNA reads TGCAGTGCTAGCGGGACAGGGGAAAAGACCCAGTACTTC. V gene TRBV20-1 combines with J gene TRBJ2-5, with 10 positions matching TRBD1. The CDR3 extends over 13 amino acids. The germline V gene encodes CDR1 DFQATT and CDR2 SNEGSKA (reference sequence). V dropped 3 bases and J dropped 6; count of bases not matched to a gene: 4.

This clonotype was observed a few times. The chain links TRBV4-1 to TRBJ1-5; the match to TRBD1 covers 10 bases. V dropped 2 bases and J dropped 8; count of bases not matched to a gene: 6. CDR1 is MGHRA, CDR2 YSYEKL, per germline. CDR3 length equals 15 residues. The CDR3 region has the DNA TGCGCCAGCAGCCAAATGGGGACAGGGGAGAAGCCCCAGCATTTT. This gives the protein CASSQMGTGEKPQHF.

This clonotype was seen repeatedly, ten times or more. The V and J genes are TRBV5-5 and TRBJ2-3; no reliable D call. Trimming removed 6 bases from V and 5 bases from J, with 7 bases in between. CDR3 length equals 11 residues. Germline loops: CDR1 SGHKS, CDR2 YYEKEE (reference sequence). DNA for the CDR3: TGTGCCAGCACCCCGGGAGATACGCAGTATTTT. Its protein is CASTPGDTQYF.

The rearrangement joins TRBV7-9 to TRBJ2-3; TRBD2 is a possible D gene (6 bases). Trimming took off 1 base at V and 0 bases at J, with 11 bases between the two ends. Germline V CDR1 and CDR2: SEHNR, FQNEAQ (reference sequence). The CDR3 has 16 amino acids. The DNA for the CDR3 is TGTGCCAGCAGCTTAGGGAGGGGCATAAGCACAGATACGCAGTATTTT. The encoded protein is CASSLGRGISTDTQYF.

There are a few counts of this clonotype. The chain links TRBV5-1 to TRBJ1-5; 7 nucleotides match TRBD1. Trimming at V came to 4 bases and at J to 7 bases, leaving 5 bases not matched to a gene. The germline V gene has CDR1 SGHRS and CDR2 YFSETQ. The CDR3 is made up of 13 amino acids. DNA of the CDR3: TGCGCCAGCAGCGAGACAGGGAAGCAGCCCCAGCATTTT. Its translation: CASSETGKQPQHF.

This clonotype was observed a few times. This sequence joins TRBV12-3 or TRBV12-4 and TRBJ2-1, with 10 bases lining up with TRBD2. The trim removed 5 bases at V and 5 bases at J, leaving 12 bases unmatched. The CDR3 has 17 amino acids. CDR3 sequence reads: CASSGSHLAGADNEQFF. As DNA, the CDR3 is TGTGCCAGCAGTGGGTCCCATCTAGCGGGGGCGGACAATGAGCAGTTCTTC.

The CDR3 spells CATSERFAGGRYNEQFF. The CDR3 nucleotides read TGTGCCACCAGTGAAAGATTCGCGGGAGGGCGGTACAATGAGCAGTTCTTC. The V call is TRBV24-1, the J call TRBJ2-1, with TRBD2 matching 9 bases. Germline V lookup: CDR1 KGHDR, CDR2 SFDVKD. The ends lost 4 bases at V and 4 bases at J; junction bases unmatched: 10. CDR3 length: 17 residues.

The chain couples TRBV10-1 to TRBJ2-1; possible D gene TRBD2, 6 bases. The CDR3 totals 16 residues. The germline CDR1 and CDR2 sequences are WNHNN and SYGVQD (reference sequence). Trimming cost V 0 bases and J 0 bases, with 9 bases left between them. The CDR3, as DNA: TGCGCCAGCAGTGAGTCGGCGGGGAACTCCTACAATGAGCAGTTCTTC. Encoded protein: CASSESAGNSYNEQFF.

This clonotype was recorded many times. The chain joins TRBV9 to TRBJ1-2, with D unclear. The germline V gene has CDR1 SGDLS and CDR2 YYNGEE. The CDR3 is made up of 12 amino acids. Trimming pared 0 bases from V and 4 bases from J, leaving 4 bases between. The CDR3 DNA reads TGTGCCAGCAGCGTAGCGGGCTATGGCTACACCTTC. Translating it yields CASSVAGYGYTF.

This clonotype was recorded at least ten times. An end of the junction differs from the germline gene, which may be a read error. The chain is built from TRBV10-3 and TRBJ2-1; 9 bases agree with TRBD2. Germline loops: CDR1 ENHRY, CDR2 SYGVKD. The CDR3 runs 15 residues. CDR3 sequence: CAISESPSGNNEQFF. The CDR3 nucleotides read TGTGCCATCAGCGAGTCACCTAGCGGGAACAATGAGCAGTTCTTC.

This clonotype was picked up many times. V is TRBV4-2 and J is TRBJ2-5; D ambiguous. With 0 bases removed from V and 5 bases from J, the gap between germline ends came to 13 bases. CDR3 length: 15 amino acids. Germline CDR1 is LGHNA and CDR2 is YNFKEQ. CDR3 in DNA: TGTGCCAGCAGCCAAGATAGGCTCTCCGGGGAGACCCAGTACTTC. This translates into CASSQDRLSGETQYF.

This chain links TRBV5-1 with TRBJ2-1; 12 positions match TRBD2. With 4 bases clipped from V and 7 bases from J, the junction kept 12 bases outside the gene matches. Germline-derived CDR1 and CDR2 are SGHRS and YFSETQ. The CDR3 runs to 17 residues. The CDR3 nucleotides read TGCGCCAGCAGCCCACTCTGGGCTAGCGGGAGGGGTAATGAGCAGTTCTTC. This translates into CASSPLWASGRGNEQFF.